The rows below give T cell receptor beta chains drawn from one sample of a study of vaccination and CD4 T cells after COVID-19. Their antigens remain unidentified. MiXCR, applied by TCRdb to the PCR reads, yields one record per CDR3 protein. In the table there are about 21,000 distinct CDR3 sequences, 44% of which are singletons. Sequenced material: CD4+ T cells from blood, cultured in vitro, taken before SARS-CoV-2 vaccination. Receptor source: a human donor who had recovered from COVID-19. Both conserved end residues are part of each CDR3. A D gene is named only where the DNA matches it firmly. Size tells how often a clone was seen (once, few, many) or the class of an expanded clone, and some rows leave it out.

J gene | V gene | clone size | D gene | CDR3 protein | CDR3 DNA
TRBJ2-5 | TRBV5-1 | . | . | CASSFPQETQYF | TGCGCCAGCAGCTTTCCCCAAGAGACCCAGTACTTC
TRBJ1-1 | TRBV7-3 | . | . | CASSLTENTEAFF | TGTGCCAGCAGCCTGACAGAGAACACTGAAGCTTTCTTT
TRBJ2-1 | TRBV6-2/TRBV6-3 | . | TRBD2 | CASSPGLAAKQFF | TGTGCCAGCAGTCCGGGACTAGCGGCTAAGCAGTTCTTC
TRBJ2-3 | TRBV2 | few | . | CASSAAVGGTDTQYF | TGTGCCAGCAGTGCCGCCGTGGGGGGAACCGATACGCAGTATTTT
TRBJ2-1 | TRBV27 | . | TRBD1 | CASNAMDRFRNEQFF | TGTGCCAGCAACGCGATGGACAGGTTCCGCAATGAGCAGTTCTTC
TRBJ2-1 | TRBV27 | . | . | CASRLRGGDNEQFF | TGTGCCAGCAGGCTAAGGGGGGGAGACAATGAGCAGTTCTTC
TRBJ1-1 | TRBV20-1 | . | TRBD1 | CSANRGGMNTEAFF | TGCAGCGCAAACAGGGGCGGTATGAACACTGAAGCTTTCTTT
TRBJ2-5 | TRBV7-8 | . | . | CASSREETQYF | TGTGCCAGCAGCCGCGAAGAGACCCAGTACTTC
TRBJ1-5 | TRBV28 | . | TRBD1 | CASSFPGTGGYQPQHF | TGTGCCAGCAGTTTCCCCGGGACAGGGGGCTATCAGCCCCAGCATTTT
TRBJ2-3 | TRBV7-9 | few | . | CASHRTGTDTQYF | TGTGCCAGCCACCGCACAGGCACAGATACGCAGTATTTT
TRBJ2-1 | TRBV12-3/TRBV12-4 | . | . | CASSPSTRNNEQFF | TGTGCCAGCAGTCCTTCGACCCGAAACAATGAGCAGTTCTTC
TRBJ1-5 | TRBV28 | . | . | CASSYPGKNQPQHF | TGTGCCAGCAGCTACCCCGGGAAAAATCAGCCCCAGCATTTT
TRBJ2-2 | TRBV28 | . | TRBD1 | CASSTGGNTGELFF | TGTGCCAGCTCGACAGGGGGCAATACCGGGGAGCTGTTTTTT
TRBJ1-3 | TRBV11-3 | . | . | CASSQTGNTIYF | TGTGCCAGCAGCCAGACAGGAAACACCATATATTTT
TRBJ1-2 | TRBV24-1 | . | . | CATSDSYGYTF | TGTGCCACCAGTGATTCCTATGGCTACACCTTC
TRBJ1-5 | TRBV2 | . | . | CASNRDSNQPQHF | TGTGCCAGCAATAGAGATAGCAATCAGCCCCAGCATTTT
TRBJ1-5 | TRBV5-1 | . | . | CASSLGRNQPQHF | TGCGCCAGCAGCTTGGGCCGCAATCAGCCCCAGCATTTT
TRBJ2-1 | TRBV11-3 | . | TRBD2 | CASSLVGASGRASFF | TGTGCCAGCAGCTTAGTTGGGGCTAGCGGGAGGGCCTCGTTCTTC
TRBJ2-5 | TRBV7-2 | . | TRBD2 | CASSLLGSGGPETQYF | TGTGCCAGCAGCTTATTAGGATCGGGGGGGCCGGAGACCCAGTACTTC
TRBJ1-1 | TRBV20-1 | . | . | CSARRGGAPEAFF | TGCAGTGCCCGACGGGGAGGGGCCCCTGAAGCTTTCTTT
TRBJ2-5 | TRBV7-8 | few | TRBD1 | CASSPSRDRVPRSGWETQYF | TGTGCCAGCAGCCCTAGTAGGGACAGGGTGCCTCGGTCCGGGTGGGAGACCCAGTACTTC
TRBJ2-7 | TRBV9 | once | TRBD1 | CASSPQDRPPTYF | TGTGCCAGCAGCCCACAGGACAGGCCCCCAACATACTTC
TRBJ1-1 | TRBV6-1 | . | TRBD1 | CASRPTGWGTEAFF | TGTGCCAGCAGACCGACAGGGTGGGGCACTGAAGCTTTCTTT